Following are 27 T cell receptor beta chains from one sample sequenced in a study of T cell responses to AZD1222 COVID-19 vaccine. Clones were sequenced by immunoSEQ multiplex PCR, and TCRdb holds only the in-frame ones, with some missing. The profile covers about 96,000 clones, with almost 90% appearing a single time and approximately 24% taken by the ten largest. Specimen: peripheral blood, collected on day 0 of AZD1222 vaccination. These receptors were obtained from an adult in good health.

The DNA of the CDR3 is TGTGCCAGTAGTATGACCCTCGGCGAGCAGTACTTC. Amino acids: CASSMTLGEQYF. J is TRBJ2-7 and V is TRBV19; D uncertain. Germline V gene data show CDR1 as LNHDA and CDR2 as SQIVND (reference sequence). V shed 3 bases and J shed 6 bases, with 9 bases lying between them. The CDR3 spans 12 residues.

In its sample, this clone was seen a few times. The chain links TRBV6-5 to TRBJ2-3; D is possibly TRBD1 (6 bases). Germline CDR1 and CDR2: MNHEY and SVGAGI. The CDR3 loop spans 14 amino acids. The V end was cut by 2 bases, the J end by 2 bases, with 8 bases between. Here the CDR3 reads CASSYGQFTDTQYF. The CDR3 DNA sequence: TGTGCCAGCAGTTACGGACAGTTCACAGATACGCAGTATTTT.

CDR3 DNA sequence: TGTGCCAGCAGCTTGGGCCCCCGATCGAGCTCTGGAAACACCATATATTTT. Residues: CASSLGPRSSSGNTIYF. V is TRBV5-5 and J is TRBJ1-3, with D unclear. The CDR3 loop spans 17 amino acids. The germline CDR1 and CDR2 sequences are SGHKS and YYEKEE (reference sequence). Trimming pared 0 bases from V and 0 bases from J, leaving 13 bases between.

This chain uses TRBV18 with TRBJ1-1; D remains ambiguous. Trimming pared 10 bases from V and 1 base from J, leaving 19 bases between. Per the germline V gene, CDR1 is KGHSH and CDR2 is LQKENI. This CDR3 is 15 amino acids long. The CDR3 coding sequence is TGTGCCACCACTAGTCGCGGGCCCGCGAACACTGAAGCTTTCTTT. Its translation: CATTSRGPANTEAFF.

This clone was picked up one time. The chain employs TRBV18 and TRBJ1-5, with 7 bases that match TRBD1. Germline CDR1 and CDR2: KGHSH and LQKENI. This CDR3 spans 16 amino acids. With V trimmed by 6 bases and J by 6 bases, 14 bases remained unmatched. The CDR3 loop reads CASSPRDEGGIQPQHF. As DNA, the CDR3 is TGTGCCAGCTCGCCCCGGGATGAAGGGGGCATTCAGCCCCAGCATTTT.

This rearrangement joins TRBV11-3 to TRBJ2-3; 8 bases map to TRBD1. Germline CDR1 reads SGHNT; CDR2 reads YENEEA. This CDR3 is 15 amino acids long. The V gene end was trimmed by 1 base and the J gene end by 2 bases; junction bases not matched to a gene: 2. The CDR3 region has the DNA TGTGCCAGCAGCTTAGGGACAGGGCTCACAGATACGCAGTATTTT. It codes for CASSLGTGLTDTQYF.

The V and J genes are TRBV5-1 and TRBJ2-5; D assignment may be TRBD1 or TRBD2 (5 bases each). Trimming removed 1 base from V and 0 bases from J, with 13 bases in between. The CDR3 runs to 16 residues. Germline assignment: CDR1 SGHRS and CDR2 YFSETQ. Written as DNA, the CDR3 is TGCGCCAGCAGCTTGCGAGGGGTAGACTACCAAGAGACCCAGTACTTC. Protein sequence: CASSLRGVDYQETQYF.

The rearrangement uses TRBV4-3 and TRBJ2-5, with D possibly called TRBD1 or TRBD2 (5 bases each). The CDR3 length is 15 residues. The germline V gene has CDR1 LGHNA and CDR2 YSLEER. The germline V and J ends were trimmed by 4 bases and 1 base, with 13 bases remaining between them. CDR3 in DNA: TGCGCCAGCAGCCCCCAATGGGGGAGCCAAGAGACCCAGTACTTC. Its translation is CASSPQWGSQETQYF.

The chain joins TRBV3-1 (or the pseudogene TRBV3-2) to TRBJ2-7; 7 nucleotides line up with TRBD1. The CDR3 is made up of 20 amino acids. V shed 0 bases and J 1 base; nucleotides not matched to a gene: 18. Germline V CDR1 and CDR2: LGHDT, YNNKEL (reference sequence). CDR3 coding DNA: TGTGCCAGCAGCCAAGATCTGGTCGAGGGCGCCTCGGGACAGTCCTACGAGCAGTACTTC. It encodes CASSQDLVEGASGQSYEQYF.

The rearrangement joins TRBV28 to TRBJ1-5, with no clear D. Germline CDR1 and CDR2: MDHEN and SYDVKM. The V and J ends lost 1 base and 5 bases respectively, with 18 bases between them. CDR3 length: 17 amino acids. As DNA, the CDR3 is TGTGCCAGCAGTTTATATGTCCTATCTAGGCGTGATCAGCCCCAGCATTTT. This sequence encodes CASSLYVLSRRDQPQHF.

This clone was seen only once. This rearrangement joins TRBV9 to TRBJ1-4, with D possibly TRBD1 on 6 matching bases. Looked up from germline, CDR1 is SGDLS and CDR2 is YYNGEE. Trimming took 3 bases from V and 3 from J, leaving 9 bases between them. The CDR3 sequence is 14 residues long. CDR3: CASSGGASNEKLFF. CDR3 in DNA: TGTGCCAGCAGCGGGGGGGCATCTAATGAAAAACTGTTTTTT.

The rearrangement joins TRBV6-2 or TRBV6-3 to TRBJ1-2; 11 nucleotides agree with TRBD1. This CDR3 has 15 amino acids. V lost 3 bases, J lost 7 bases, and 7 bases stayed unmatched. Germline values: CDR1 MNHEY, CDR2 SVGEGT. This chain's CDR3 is CASSYVGQGAFGYTF. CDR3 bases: TGTGCCAGCAGTTATGTCGGACAGGGGGCATTTGGCTACACCTTC.

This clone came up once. The DNA of the CDR3 is TGTGCCAGCAGCCCCAGAGAAAACACTGAAGCTTTCTTT. The encoded protein is CASSPRENTEAFF. This chain joins TRBV9 and TRBJ1-1; D remains ambiguous. Trimming removed 4 bases from V and 2 bases from J, with 9 bases in between. CDR3 length: 13 amino acids. CDR1 is SGDLS, CDR2 YYNGEE, per germline.

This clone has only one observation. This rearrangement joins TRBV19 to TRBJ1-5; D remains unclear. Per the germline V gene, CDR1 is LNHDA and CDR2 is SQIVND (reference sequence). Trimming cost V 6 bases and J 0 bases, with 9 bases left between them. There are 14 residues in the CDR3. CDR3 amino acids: CASRPLYSNQPQHF. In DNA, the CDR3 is TGTGCCAGTAGGCCCCTTTATAGCAATCAGCCCCAGCATTTT.

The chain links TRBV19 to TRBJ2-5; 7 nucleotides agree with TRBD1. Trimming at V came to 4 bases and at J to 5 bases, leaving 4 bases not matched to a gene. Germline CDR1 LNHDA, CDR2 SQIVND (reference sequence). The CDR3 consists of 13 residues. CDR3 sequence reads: CASSRTGGETQYF. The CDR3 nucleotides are TGTGCCAGTAGTAGGACAGGTGGTGAGACCCAGTACTTC.

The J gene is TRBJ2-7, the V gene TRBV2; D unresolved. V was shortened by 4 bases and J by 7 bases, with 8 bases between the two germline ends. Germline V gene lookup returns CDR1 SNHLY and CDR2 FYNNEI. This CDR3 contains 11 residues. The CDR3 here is CASSGNGEQYF. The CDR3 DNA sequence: TGTGCCAGCAGTGGGAATGGGGAGCAGTACTTC.

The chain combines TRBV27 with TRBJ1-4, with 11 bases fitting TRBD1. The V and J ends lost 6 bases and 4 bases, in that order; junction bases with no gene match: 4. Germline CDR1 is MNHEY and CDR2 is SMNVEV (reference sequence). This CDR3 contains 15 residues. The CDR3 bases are TGTGCCAGCAGGGACAGGGGGCGCAATAATGAAAAACTGTTTTTT. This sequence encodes CASRDRGRNNEKLFF. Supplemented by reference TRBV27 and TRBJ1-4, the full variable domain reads EAQVTQNPRYLITVTGKKLTVTCSQNMNHEYMSWYRQDPGLGLRQIYYSMNVEVTDKGDVPEGYKVSRKEKRNFPLILESPSPNQTSLYFCASRDRGRNNEKLFFGSGTQLSVL.

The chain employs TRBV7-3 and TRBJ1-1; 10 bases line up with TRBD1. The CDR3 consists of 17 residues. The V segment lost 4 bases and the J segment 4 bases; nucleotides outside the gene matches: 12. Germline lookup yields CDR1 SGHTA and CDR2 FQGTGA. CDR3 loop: CASSSRDRGFGFTEAFF. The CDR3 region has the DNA TGTGCCAGCAGCTCCCGGGACAGGGGCTTCGGGTTCACTGAAGCTTTCTTT. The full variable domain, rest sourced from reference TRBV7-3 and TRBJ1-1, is GAGVSQTPSNKVTEKGKYVELRCDPISGHTALYWYRQSLGQGPEFLIYFQGTGAADDSGLPNDRFFAVRPEGSVSTLKIQRTERGDSAVYLCASSSRDRGFGFTEAFFGQGTRLTVV.

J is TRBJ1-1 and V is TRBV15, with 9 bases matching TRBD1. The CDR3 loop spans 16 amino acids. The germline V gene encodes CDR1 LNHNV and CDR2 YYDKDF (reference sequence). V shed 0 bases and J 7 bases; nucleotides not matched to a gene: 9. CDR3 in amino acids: CATSRDQIGTGIEAFF. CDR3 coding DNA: TGTGCCACCAGCAGAGATCAAATCGGGACAGGGATTGAAGCTTTCTTT.

CDR3 DNA sequence: TGCGCCAGCGGGCCCGGGACTAGAAACCCAGATACGCAGTATTTT. The encoded protein is CASGPGTRNPDTQYF. The J gene is TRBJ2-3, the V gene TRBV5-1; 8 nucleotides agree with TRBD2. Per the germline V gene, CDR1 is SGHRS and CDR2 is YFSETQ. The CDR3 is made up of 15 amino acids. J lost 4 bases, V lost 7 bases, and 11 bases had no gene match. The whole variable domain, filled in from reference TRBV5-1 and TRBJ2-3, reads KAGVTQTPRYLIKTRGQQVTLSCSPISGHRSVSWYQQTPGQGLQFLFEYFSETQRNKGNFPGRFSGRQFSNSRSEMNVSTLELGDSALYLCASGPGTRNPDTQYFGPGTRLTVL.

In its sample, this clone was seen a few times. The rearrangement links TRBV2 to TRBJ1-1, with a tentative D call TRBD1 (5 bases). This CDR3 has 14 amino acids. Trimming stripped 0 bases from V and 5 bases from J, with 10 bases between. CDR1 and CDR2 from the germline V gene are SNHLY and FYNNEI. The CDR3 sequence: CASSEAAGWTEAFF. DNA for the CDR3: TGTGCCAGCAGTGAAGCCGCAGGGTGGACTGAAGCTTTCTTT.

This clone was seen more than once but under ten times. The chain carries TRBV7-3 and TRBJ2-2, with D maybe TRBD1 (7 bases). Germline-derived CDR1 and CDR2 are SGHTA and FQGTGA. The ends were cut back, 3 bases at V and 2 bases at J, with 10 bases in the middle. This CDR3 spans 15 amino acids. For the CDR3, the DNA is TGTGCCAGCAGCTTCAGGGGGACTAACACCGGGGAGCTGTTTTTT. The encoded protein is CASSFRGTNTGELFF.

CDR3 nucleotides: TGCGCCAGCAGCCAAGATGTAGGTTTGGGCGGGAGGGCTTATGAGCAGTTCTTC. It specifies CASSQDVGLGGRAYEQFF. J is TRBJ2-1 and V is TRBV4-3; 9 nucleotides align to TRBD2. CDR3 length: 18 residues. Losses at the gene ends were 0 bases for V and 8 bases for J; bases not matched to a gene: 14. Germline V CDR1 and CDR2: LGHNA, YSLEER.

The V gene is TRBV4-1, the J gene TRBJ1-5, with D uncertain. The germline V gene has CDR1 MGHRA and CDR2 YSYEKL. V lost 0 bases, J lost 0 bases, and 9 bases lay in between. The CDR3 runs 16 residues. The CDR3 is CASSQESSYSNQPQHF. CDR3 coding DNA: TGCGCCAGCAGCCAAGAGTCTAGTTATAGCAATCAGCCCCAGCATTTT.

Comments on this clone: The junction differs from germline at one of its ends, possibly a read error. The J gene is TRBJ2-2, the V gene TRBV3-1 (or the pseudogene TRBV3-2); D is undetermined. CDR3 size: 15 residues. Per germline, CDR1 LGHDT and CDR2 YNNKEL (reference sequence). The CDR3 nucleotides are TGTGCCAGCAGCCAAGAGTTTTGGAACGCCGGGGAGCTGTTTTTT. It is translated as CASSQEFWNAGELFF.

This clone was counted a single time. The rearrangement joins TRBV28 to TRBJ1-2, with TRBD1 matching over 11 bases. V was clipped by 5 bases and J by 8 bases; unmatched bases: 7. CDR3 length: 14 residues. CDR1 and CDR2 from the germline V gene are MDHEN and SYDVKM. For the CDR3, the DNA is TGTGCCAGCAGTCCCGGACAGGGGGCGGGCGGCTACACCTTC. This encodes CASSPGQGAGGYTF.

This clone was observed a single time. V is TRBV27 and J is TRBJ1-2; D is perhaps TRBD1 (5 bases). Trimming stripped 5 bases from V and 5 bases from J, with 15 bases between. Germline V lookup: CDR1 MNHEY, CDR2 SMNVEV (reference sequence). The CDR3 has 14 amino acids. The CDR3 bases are TGTGCCAGCAGTCTAACCCGGGGGGAGTATGGCTACACCTTC. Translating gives CASSLTRGEYGYTF.